A single sample is the source of the 27 T cell receptor beta chains below, sequenced in a study of CD8+ T cells in alopecia areata (dated by TCRdb to 2017 to 2018). Sample time point, as interpreted from the label and publication: baseline before oral tofacitinib. Libraries were built with the immunoSEQ multiplex PCR assay. For TCR sequencing, RNA was extracted from every sample and reverse transcribed into cDNA to serve as template. Entries here come from immuneACCESS through TCRdb and include only in-frame sequences with V and J called. Some clones fail to appear in such tables; in the studies checked, an unresolved V gene covers under half of the shortfall, and the cause of the remainder is unknown. In this sample the table shows roughly 200,000 clones, approximately 62% of which occur a single time. 1.5% to 2% of the sample lies in the top ten. This sample comprised CD4+ T cells sorted from blood, obtained at week 0. The receptors shown here come from a human donor with alopecia areata.

In this sample, this clone turned up once. The chain uses TRBV29-1 and TRBJ1-1; D gene ambiguous. Per germline, CDR1 SQVTM and CDR2 ANQGSEA. Between the trimmed V and J ends, which lost 2 bases and 0 bases, there was a span of 7 bases. CDR3 length: 13 residues. The CDR3 nucleotides are TGCAGCGTTGAAAGCGGGATGAACACTGAAGCTTTCTTT. Translated: CSVESGMNTEAFF.

This clone appeared a single time. V is TRBV9 and J is TRBJ1-1; D perhaps matches TRBD1 (6 bases). The CDR3 sequence is 12 residues long. Trimming removed 6 bases at V and 9 bases at J, with 15 bases between. CDR1 and CDR2 (germline): SGDLS, YYNGEE. The CDR3 DNA reads TGTGCCAGCACGAGCACAGGGAATCAAGCTTTCTTT. The encoded protein is CASTSTGNQAFF.

The chain is built from TRBV30 and TRBJ1-1; D is unclear. This CDR3 spans 14 amino acids. The germline gives CDR1 GTSNPN, CDR2 SVGIG (reference sequence). V lost 0 bases and J 1 base, leaving 9 bases between the germline ends. The chain's CDR3 is CAWSVVAENTEAFF. CDR3 DNA sequence: TGTGCCTGGAGTGTCGTGGCGGAGAACACTGAAGCTTTCTTT.

The chain is built from TRBV29-1 and TRBJ2-7; D is unresolved. The V gene's germline CDR1 is SQVTM and CDR2 ANQGSEA. V lost 7 bases to trimming and J lost 0 bases, with 10 bases between them. The CDR3 runs to 12 residues. CDR3 sequence (DNA): TGCAGCGCAGTGACCCCCTCCTACGAGCAGTACTTC. Residues: CSAVTPSYEQYF.

The V gene is TRBV29-1, the J gene TRBJ2-3; 8 nucleotides agree with TRBD2. The germline CDR1 and CDR2 sequences are SQVTM and ANQGSEA. The trim removed 7 bases at V and 4 bases at J, leaving 10 bases unmatched. The CDR3 runs 14 residues. This CDR3 reads CSAQDGGAPDTQYF. The CDR3 DNA reads as TGCAGCGCCCAAGACGGGGGGGCCCCAGATACGCAGTATTTT.

The rearrangement joins TRBV18 to TRBJ1-2; D is perhaps TRBD1 (5 bases). The V gene lost 3 bases and the J gene lost 7 bases, with 9 bases spanning the gap. CDR1 and CDR2 from the germline V gene are KGHSH and LQKENI. The CDR3 loop spans 12 amino acids. CDR3 in DNA: TGTGCCAGCTCACCTAGGGGAGGTGGCTACACCTTC. This codes for CASSPRGGGYTF.

CDR3 region: CASSSLRYEQYF. The DNA of the CDR3 is TGTGCCAGCAGCTCGCTGCGCTACGAGCAGTACTTC. The V call is TRBV5-6, the J call TRBJ2-7; D remains ambiguous. The CDR3 covers 12 residues. Germline V CDR1 and CDR2: SGHDT, YYEEEE. The V and J ends lost 3 bases and 3 bases respectively, with 7 bases between them.

This clone was found once. The V gene is TRBV6-5, the J gene TRBJ1-1; no clear D gene. Trimming took 6 bases from V and 9 from J, leaving 14 bases between them. The germline V gene encodes CDR1 MNHEY and CDR2 SVGAGI. The CDR3 is made up of 12 amino acids. For the CDR3, the DNA is TGTGCCAGCAGGAATACACCGACCCAAGCTTTCTTT. It encodes CASRNTPTQAFF.

This clone occurred a few times. V usage is TRBV13 and J usage is TRBJ1-6; D unresolved. Looked up from germline, CDR1 is PRHDT and CDR2 is FYEKMQ (reference sequence). V lost 6 bases, J lost 6 bases, and 9 bases lay in between. There are 13 residues in the CDR3. CDR3 nucleotide sequence: TGTGCCAGCAGTCCAACCCCTAATTCACCCCTCCACTTT. As protein: CASSPTPNSPLHF. Full variable domain (outside the CDR3, taken from reference TRBV13 and TRBJ1-6): AAGVIQSPRHLIKEKRETATLKCYPIPRHDTVYWYQQGPGQDPQFLISFYEKMQSDKGSIPDRFSAQQFSDYHSELNMSSLELGDSALYFCASSPTPNSPLHFGNGTRLTVT.

Of note for this clone: Given the absence of the conserved phenylalanine or tryptophan at the CDR3 end, a read error is likely. The J gene is TRBJ2-2, the V gene TRBV30, with no clear D. V dropped 1 base and J dropped 5 bases, with 2 bases sitting between them. The germline CDR1 and CDR2 sequences are GTSNPN and SVGIG (reference sequence). CDR3 size: 11 residues. The CDR3 DNA sequence: TGTGCCTGGAGTGGGACCGGGGAGCTGTTTCTT. This gives the protein CAWSGTGELFL.

A single count supports this clone. V is TRBV27 and J is TRBJ1-6; perhaps TRBD1 as D (5 bases). The CDR3 has 16 amino acids. Germline V gene sequence: CDR1 MNHEY, CDR2 SMNVEV (reference sequence). V was pared by 5 bases and J by 3 bases, with 14 bases between. The CDR3 DNA follows: TGTGCCAGCAGTCCGTCTGGGACCGTCTATAATTCACCCCTCCACTTT. This encodes CASSPSGTVYNSPLHF.

This clone has a handful of counts. The rearrangement links TRBV5-1 to TRBJ2-3; possibly TRBD1 or TRBD2 for D (5 bases each). Germline-derived CDR1 and CDR2 are SGHRS and YFSETQ. The CDR3 sequence is 16 residues long. V lost 4 bases and J lost 0, with 15 bases in between. CDR3 bases: TGCGCCAGCAGCCTAGGGACGGTCGCTAGCACAGATACGCAGTATTTT. Translating it yields CASSLGTVASTDTQYF. Drawing the rest from reference TRBV5-1 and TRBJ2-3, the complete variable domain is KAGVTQTPRYLIKTRGQQVTLSCSPISGHRSVSWYQQTPGQGLQFLFEYFSETQRNKGNFPGRFSGRQFSNSRSEMNVSTLELGDSALYLCASSLGTVASTDTQYFGPGTRLTVL.

The gene calls are TRBV19 and TRBJ2-7; D gene unclear. From germline, CDR1 is LNHDA and CDR2 SQIVND (reference sequence). The CDR3 has 14 amino acids. Between the trimmed V and J ends, which lost 1 base and 2 bases, there was a span of 9 bases. CDR3 in amino acids: CASSIVGRPYEQYF. The CDR3 DNA reads as TGTGCCAGTAGTATAGTAGGCCGCCCCTACGAGCAGTACTTC.

The rearrangement uses TRBV7-8 and TRBJ2-6; D unresolved. Germline CDR1 SGHVS, CDR2 FQNEAQ. The CDR3 length is 17 residues. Trimming removed 2 bases at V and 0 bases at J, with 11 bases between. DNA for the CDR3: TGTGCCAGCAGCTTATCTTCGGTACGCTCTGGGGCCAACGTCCTGACTTTC. Translating gives CASSLSSVRSGANVLTF.

The gene calls are TRBV30 and TRBJ2-3, with D hard to call. V lost 1 base to trimming and J lost 6 bases, with 8 bases between them. In germline, CDR1 is GTSNPN, CDR2 SVGIG (reference sequence). The CDR3 is made up of 12 amino acids. The CDR3 loop is CAWSALGDTQYF. DNA for the CDR3: TGTGCCTGGAGTGCACTCGGGGATACGCAGTATTTT.

The chain recombines TRBV29-1 with TRBJ2-3, with 9 bases that match TRBD2. The length of the CDR3 is 13 residues. Per the germline V gene, CDR1 is SQVTM and CDR2 is ANQGSEA. V gave up 4 bases and J gave up 1 base; unmatched junction bases: 0. Here the CDR3 reads CSVASGGTDTQYF. The DNA for the CDR3 is TGCAGCGTTGCTAGCGGGGGCACAGATACGCAGTATTTT.

The V and J genes are TRBV2 and TRBJ1-6, with D possibly matching TRBD1 (6 bases). The CDR3 is made up of 16 amino acids. The V end was cut by 6 bases, the J end by 8 bases, with 20 bases between. Germline CDR1 SNHLY, CDR2 FYNNEI. In nucleotides, the CDR3 is TGTGCCAGCAGGAACCAGGGGCTTGGGCGGGATTCACCCCTCCACTTT. It specifies CASRNQGLGRDSPLHF.

The J gene is TRBJ2-5, the V gene TRBV6-5; the D is unclear. The CDR3 is 13 amino acids. The germline CDR1 and CDR2 sequences are MNHEY and SVGAGI. The V end was cut by 5 bases, the J end by 5 bases, with 12 bases between. The DNA for the CDR3 is TGTGCCAGCAGTCCCAGCGCGTCGGAGACCCAGTACTTC. Translating gives CASSPSASETQYF.

The chain carries TRBV30 and TRBJ2-3; D gene uncertain. The V end was cut by 0 bases, the J end by 9 bases, with 16 bases between. The CDR3 totals 14 residues. The germline CDR1 and CDR2 sequences are GTSNPN and SVGIG (reference sequence). The CDR3 spells CAWSVNSLVGTQYF. The CDR3 DNA follows: TGTGCCTGGAGTGTGAACTCCCTCGTAGGCACGCAGTATTTT.

V usage is TRBV4-1 and J usage is TRBJ1-4; the D is unclear. Germline CDR1 reads MGHRA; CDR2 reads YSYEKL. This CDR3 is 16 amino acids long. Trimming stripped 1 base from V and 4 bases from J, with 13 bases between. CDR3 bases: TGCGCCAGCAGCCAAGGGTTGGGGTTGCTTAATGAAAAACTGTTTTTT. Translating gives CASSQGLGLLNEKLFF.

This chain joins TRBV29-1 and TRBJ1-2; no reliable D call. The CDR3 totals 13 residues. V lost 2 bases to trimming and J lost 4 bases, with 11 bases between them. Germline CDR1 reads SQVTM; CDR2 reads ANQGSEA. CDR3 sequence: CSVEQDTIYGYTF. The DNA for the CDR3 is TGCAGCGTTGAACAAGACACGATCTATGGCTACACCTTC.

V usage is TRBV30 and J usage is TRBJ1-2; D may be TRBD1 (5 bases). The length of the CDR3 is 14 residues. CDR1 is GTSNPN, CDR2 SVGIG, per germline (reference sequence). The V end was cut by 0 bases, the J end by 0 bases, with 8 bases between. The CDR3 DNA follows: TGTGCCTGGAGTGTCGGGACGACTAACTATGGCTACACCTTC. It specifies CAWSVGTTNYGYTF.

This chain links TRBV4-3 with TRBJ2-7, with D maybe TRBD1 (6 bases). V gave up 0 bases and J gave up 0 bases, with 15 bases separating them. This CDR3 region has 17 residues. Per germline, CDR1 LGHNA and CDR2 YSLEER. DNA of the CDR3: TGCGCCAGCAGCCAAGACGCCAGGGGAGACAGCTCCTACGAGCAGTACTTC. Translation: CASSQDARGDSSYEQYF.

The chain joins TRBV9 to TRBJ2-5; TRBD2 agrees at 7 bases. Germline V gives CDR1 SGDLS, CDR2 YYNGEE. Trimming took 2 bases from V and 3 from J; bases not matched to a gene: 4. The CDR3 consists of 14 residues. CDR3 bases: TGTGCCAGCAGCGTTTCTAGCGGCAAAGAGACCCAGTACTTC. It translates to CASSVSSGKETQYF.

The genes are TRBV4-3 and TRBJ1-2; D perhaps matches TRBD1 (6 bases). V was shortened by 1 base and J by 4 bases, with 13 bases between the two germline ends. CDR1 and CDR2 from the germline V gene are LGHNA and YSLEER. The CDR3 has 15 amino acids. DNA for the CDR3: TGCGCCAGCAGCCAAGCTCGCTCAGGGGTCTATGGCTACACCTTC. Encoded protein: CASSQARSGVYGYTF.

This clone was detected only a few times. The chain joins TRBV25-1 to TRBJ1-1; the D is unclear. This CDR3 comprises 13 residues. The V gene's germline CDR1 is MGHDK and CDR2 SYGVNS. Trimming stripped 2 bases from V and 11 bases from J, with 15 bases between. In DNA form, the CDR3 reads TGTGCCAGCAGTGAAAAGGGTCGTCTGGCGGCTTTCTTT. This translates into CASSEKGRLAAFF.

This chain joins TRBV27 and TRBJ1-2; D is perhaps TRBD1 (6 bases). Germline V gene sequence: CDR1 MNHEY, CDR2 SMNVEV (reference sequence). V lost 5 bases to trimming and J lost 5 bases, with 9 bases between them. The CDR3 is 12 amino acids. The CDR3 bases are TGTGCCAGCAGTCAAACAGGGTATGGCTACACCTTC. Residues: CASSQTGYGYTF.